This TCR beta chain was captured in a study of blood T cell repertoires in COVID-19. Study-wide background: PBMCs, B-cell-depleted T cells, or T cells provided the cDNA or gDNA that made up the material.

Per the original data handling: Amplification with reference gene primers provided the estimates of nucleated cell counts. Using immunoSEQ multiplex PCR, the repertoire was profiled, and TCRdb retains in-frame clones only, with some absent. Clone size and V and J calls were adopted from that table, with D and trimming inferred from the DNA. The table lists approximately 100,000 clones, about 89% of them singletons. Source material: peripheral blood. The clonotype was recovered from a human donor with acute or convalescent COVID-19. The donor label of this sample is uncertain.

The CDR3 DNA is TGTGCCAGCAACCTACAGTTGGCTAATGAAAAACTGTTTTTT. Translated: CASNLQLANEKLFF. The genes are TRBV2 and TRBJ1-4; no clear D gene. V was cut by 7 bases and J by 3 bases, with 12 bases left in between. This CDR3 is built from 14 residues. The germline CDR1 and CDR2 sequences are SNHLY and FYNNEI.